The rows below give T cell receptor beta chains drawn from one sample of a study of T cell changes during pregnancy in multiple sclerosis. Only in-frame clones appear in the TCRdb table, and some are missing; sequencing was by immunoSEQ multiplex PCR. The table has approximately 50,000 clones, 85% to 95% seen once. This material consisted of CD4+ T cells from peripheral blood mononuclear cells, taken after pregnancy. These receptors were taken from a female donor in good health, enrolled as a control in a pregnancy study. Each CDR3 is given with its conserved first and last residue. D genes are given only for firm matches. Clone size is stated in some rows and not others, as once, few, many or a class when expanded.

d_call: TRBD1
clone_size: -
v_call: TRBV28
j_call: TRBJ1-1
cdr3_nt: TGTGCCAGCAGCTTACCCCAGGGGGCGGTCACTGAAGCTTTCTTT
cdr3_aa: CASSLPQGAVTEAFF

d_call: -
clone_size: -
v_call: TRBV18
j_call: TRBJ1-1
cdr3_nt: TGTGCCAGCTCCCCCGCGGCGGACACTGAAGCTTTCTTT
cdr3_aa: CASSPAADTEAFF

d_call: -
clone_size: -
v_call: TRBV7-8
j_call: TRBJ1-4
cdr3_nt: TGTGCCAGCAGCCCGAGGCCAGCAGCAAGTAATGAAAAACTGTTTTTT
cdr3_aa: CASSPRPAASNEKLFF

d_call: TRBD2
clone_size: -
v_call: TRBV28
j_call: TRBJ2-7
cdr3_nt: TGTGCCAGCAGTTCGAAGCGGGAGTTCCACGAGCAGTACTTC
cdr3_aa: CASSSKREFHEQYF

d_call: -
clone_size: -
v_call: TRBV9
j_call: TRBJ1-1
cdr3_nt: TGTGCCAGCAGCGTGGGAGTCTCAGGTGAAGCTTTCTTT
cdr3_aa: CASSVGVSGEAFF

d_call: TRBD1
clone_size: -
v_call: TRBV19
j_call: TRBJ1-2
cdr3_nt: TGTGCCAGTAGTGTGGGACAGACCTATGGCTACACCTTC
cdr3_aa: CASSVGQTYGYTF

d_call: -
clone_size: -
v_call: TRBV1
j_call: TRBJ2-7
cdr3_nt: TGCACCAGCAGCCAAGATCTAAAACTAGCCATCTACGAGCAGTACTTC
cdr3_aa: CTSSQDLKLAIYEQYF

d_call: TRBD1
clone_size: -
v_call: TRBV5-6
j_call: TRBJ2-5
cdr3_nt: TGTGCCAGCAGCCGGGACAGGGTTGAGACCCAGTACTTC
cdr3_aa: CASSRDRVETQYF

d_call: TRBD1
clone_size: -
v_call: TRBV29-1
j_call: TRBJ1-4
cdr3_nt: TGCAGCGTTGCTGACAGGGGGAGGGAAAAACTGTTTTTT
cdr3_aa: CSVADRGREKLFF

d_call: TRBD2
clone_size: -
v_call: TRBV7-2
j_call: TRBJ2-7
cdr3_nt: TGTGCCAGCAGCTCCATAGCGGGAAACCTCATAAACGAGCAGTACTTC
cdr3_aa: CASSSIAGNLINEQYF

d_call: TRBD2
clone_size: once
v_call: TRBV5-1
j_call: TRBJ2-3
cdr3_nt: TGCGCCAGCAGTTATAGGACTGACGGGAGGGAGCATACGCAGTATTTT
cdr3_aa: CASSYRTDGREHTQYF

d_call: -
clone_size: once
v_call: TRBV28
j_call: TRBJ1-2
cdr3_nt: TGTGGCGTCTCCGGTAACTATGGCTACACCTTC
cdr3_aa: CGVSGNYGYTF

d_call: -
clone_size: -
v_call: TRBV7-2
j_call: TRBJ1-5
cdr3_nt: TGTGCCAGCAGCATCAGGGGCGATCAGCCCCAGCATTTT
cdr3_aa: CASSIRGDQPQHF

d_call: -
clone_size: -
v_call: TRBV2
j_call: TRBJ2-1
cdr3_nt: TGTGCCAGCATCCGAGACATTTCCTACAATGAGCAGTTCTTC
cdr3_aa: CASIRDISYNEQFF

d_call: TRBD2
clone_size: once
v_call: TRBV7-3
j_call: TRBJ2-3
cdr3_nt: TGTGCCAGCAGCCGCCTGGGAGGGACCATCACAGATACGCAGTATTTT
cdr3_aa: CASSRLGGTITDTQYF

d_call: -
clone_size: -
v_call: TRBV11-2
j_call: TRBJ2-5
cdr3_nt: TGTGCCAGCACCTGGCGAGGCAGCCAAGAGACCCAGTACTTC
cdr3_aa: CASTWRGSQETQYF

d_call: -
clone_size: -
v_call: TRBV5-6
j_call: TRBJ1-3
cdr3_nt: TGTGCCAGCAGCCCCGGGGGTCGGGGAAACACCATATATTTT
cdr3_aa: CASSPGGRGNTIYF

d_call: TRBD1
clone_size: -
v_call: TRBV5-1
j_call: TRBJ1-1
cdr3_nt: TGCGCCAGCAGCTCGGGACAGGGGGCGCCGGCTGAAGCTTTTTTT
cdr3_aa: CASSSGQGAPAEAFF

d_call: TRBD2
clone_size: -
v_call: TRBV4-1
j_call: TRBJ2-7
cdr3_nt: TGCGCCAGCAGCCAAGCGTCGCTAGCGGTGAACTACGAGCAGTACTTC
cdr3_aa: CASSQASLAVNYEQYF

d_call: -
clone_size: -
v_call: TRBV6-6
j_call: TRBJ1-1
cdr3_nt: TGTGCCAGCAGCCCAATAATCACCCAGGGGACTGAAGCTTTCTTT
cdr3_aa: CASSPIITQGTEAFF

d_call: TRBD1
clone_size: -
v_call: TRBV19
j_call: TRBJ1-5
cdr3_nt: TGTGCCAGTAGTATGGGGACAGGGAGACATCAGCCCCAGCATTTT
cdr3_aa: CASSMGTGRHQPQHF

d_call: TRBD1
clone_size: -
v_call: TRBV5-8
j_call: TRBJ2-5
cdr3_nt: TGTGCCAGCAGCTTCGGGACAGGGGGTGAGGGAGAGACCCAGTACTTC
cdr3_aa: CASSFGTGGEGETQYF

d_call: -
clone_size: -
v_call: TRBV5-8
j_call: TRBJ2-3
cdr3_nt: TGTGCCAGCATCCTGGGAACGGGAGACGGCACAGATACGCAGTATTTT
cdr3_aa: CASILGTGDGTDTQYF

d_call: TRBD1
clone_size: -
v_call: TRBV7-2
j_call: TRBJ1-1
cdr3_nt: TGTGCCAGCAGCCAAAACAGGGGGCTCACTGAAGCTTTCTTT
cdr3_aa: CASSQNRGLTEAFF

d_call: -
clone_size: -
v_call: TRBV20-1
j_call: TRBJ1-1
cdr3_nt: TGCAGTGCCTTGGGCTGGACTGAAGCTTTCTTT
cdr3_aa: CSALGWTEAFF

d_call: -
clone_size: -
v_call: TRBV6-5
j_call: TRBJ1-5
cdr3_nt: TGTGCCAGCAGTTACAGCCAGGCGTCGGAGCCCCAGCATTTT
cdr3_aa: CASSYSQASEPQHF

d_call: -
clone_size: -
v_call: TRBV29-1
j_call: TRBJ2-5
cdr3_nt: TGCAGCGTTAGAAGGGGCGGTTTGGAGACCCAGTACTTC
cdr3_aa: CSVRRGGLETQYF

d_call: TRBD1
clone_size: -
v_call: TRBV5-1
j_call: TRBJ2-7
cdr3_nt: TGCGCCAGCAGCAGGACAGGCGAAATCTACGAGCAGTACTTC
cdr3_aa: CASSRTGEIYEQYF

d_call: TRBD2
clone_size: -
v_call: TRBV7-2
j_call: TRBJ2-3
cdr3_nt: TGTGCCAGCAGCTTACTAGCGGGGGGGCTGTCAGGTAAAGATACGCAGTATTTT
cdr3_aa: CASSLLAGGLSGKDTQYF

d_call: TRBD2
clone_size: -
v_call: TRBV2
j_call: TRBJ2-7
cdr3_nt: TGTGCCACCTTTAGCGGGGGCCAGTCCTCCTACGAGCAGTACTTC
cdr3_aa: CATFSGGQSSYEQYF

d_call: -
clone_size: -
v_call: TRBV18
j_call: TRBJ2-5
cdr3_nt: TGTGCCAGCTCACCGCAGGAACGGTGGTGGCAAGAGACCCAGTACTTC
cdr3_aa: CASSPQERWWQETQYF

d_call: TRBD1
clone_size: -
v_call: TRBV5-1
j_call: TRBJ2-7
cdr3_nt: TGCGCCAGCAGCCCCGGGACAGTCTCCTACGAGCAGTACTTC
cdr3_aa: CASSPGTVSYEQYF

d_call: -
clone_size: few
v_call: TRBV29-1
j_call: TRBJ2-5
cdr3_nt: TGCAGCGCCGGGACTCAAGAGACCCAGTACTTC
cdr3_aa: CSAGTQETQYF

d_call: -
clone_size: once
v_call: TRBV19
j_call: TRBJ1-4
cdr3_nt: TGTGCCAGTAGCCCTCGGGGCAGGGGAGCAACTAATGAAAAACTGTTTTTT
cdr3_aa: CASSPRGRGATNEKLFF

d_call: -
clone_size: once
v_call: TRBV18
j_call: TRBJ1-2
cdr3_nt: TGTGCCAGCTCACCGGAACGAATCGGGGGCTACACCTTC
cdr3_aa: CASSPERIGGYTF

d_call: -
clone_size: -
v_call: TRBV2
j_call: TRBJ2-2
cdr3_nt: TGTGCCAGCAGTGGGTTAGGCGGGTACACCGGGGAGCTGTTTTTT
cdr3_aa: CASSGLGGYTGELFF

d_call: -
clone_size: -
v_call: TRBV7-3
j_call: TRBJ1-4
cdr3_nt: TGTGCCAGCAGCTGTATAGGGGAGGTTTGGTCAACTAATGAAAAACTGTTTTTT
cdr3_aa: CASSCIGEVWSTNEKLFF

d_call: -
clone_size: -
v_call: TRBV6-5
j_call: TRBJ2-4
cdr3_nt: TGTGCCAGCAGTTTACTAGCCACCTATGCCAAAAACATTCAGTACTTC
cdr3_aa: CASSLLATYAKNIQYF

d_call: -
clone_size: -
v_call: TRBV18
j_call: TRBJ1-1
cdr3_nt: TGTGCCAGCTCAACGGGGATGAACACTGAAGCTTTCTTT
cdr3_aa: CASSTGMNTEAFF

d_call: TRBD1
clone_size: -
v_call: TRBV7-2
j_call: TRBJ1-5
cdr3_nt: TGTGCCAGCGGGTACAGGGGAAATCAGCCCCAGCATTTT
cdr3_aa: CASGYRGNQPQHF

d_call: -
clone_size: -
v_call: TRBV7-9
j_call: TRBJ1-1
cdr3_nt: TGTGCCAGCAGCCTTACCCCGGGAATGAGCACTGAAGCTTTCTTT
cdr3_aa: CASSLTPGMSTEAFF

d_call: -
clone_size: -
v_call: TRBV5-4
j_call: TRBJ2-1
cdr3_nt: TGTGCCAGCAGCAGCCCCCCGGGGGACTACAATGAGCAGTTCTTC
cdr3_aa: CASSSPPGDYNEQFF

d_call: TRBD1
clone_size: -
v_call: TRBV10-2
j_call: TRBJ1-2
cdr3_nt: TGCGCCAGCAGTGATCCGGGACAGGGAAACTATGGCTACACCTTC
cdr3_aa: CASSDPGQGNYGYTF

d_call: -
clone_size: -
v_call: TRBV5-4
j_call: TRBJ2-2
cdr3_nt: TGTGCCAGCAGCCCGGAGCTGTTCCGAGGACTGGACACCGGGGAGCTGTTTTTT
cdr3_aa: CASSPELFRGLDTGELFF

d_call: TRBD1
clone_size: -
v_call: TRBV2
j_call: TRBJ2-1
cdr3_nt: TGTGCCAGCAGTGAAGGGGACAGAAAATACAATGAGCAGTTCTTC
cdr3_aa: CASSEGDRKYNEQFF

d_call: TRBD2
clone_size: -
v_call: TRBV29-1
j_call: TRBJ2-7
cdr3_nt: TGCAGCGTTCCATCACCTCTAGCGGGAGTAATCTGCGAGCAGTACTTC
cdr3_aa: CSVPSPLAGVICEQYF

d_call: TRBD1
clone_size: -
v_call: TRBV5-1
j_call: TRBJ1-2
cdr3_nt: TGCGCCAGCAGCCCTAGGGACAGGGATTCCGACAGGCTCTACTATGGCTACACCTTC
cdr3_aa: CASSPRDRDSDRLYYGYTF

d_call: TRBD1
clone_size: few
v_call: TRBV28
j_call: TRBJ1-1
cdr3_nt: TGTGCCAGCAGCAAGAGACAGGGCCTGACGAACACTGAAGCTTTCTTT
cdr3_aa: CASSKRQGLTNTEAFF

d_call: -
clone_size: medium-sized
v_call: TRBV2
j_call: TRBJ1-2
cdr3_nt: TGTGCCAGCAGTGGCGAGGCTACCAACTATGGCTACACCTTC
cdr3_aa: CASSGEATNYGYTF

d_call: TRBD1
clone_size: -
v_call: TRBV7-3
j_call: TRBJ1-2
cdr3_nt: TGTGCCAGCAGCTTAATGTCGGCAGGGGGAAGCTATGGCTACACCTTC
cdr3_aa: CASSLMSAGGSYGYTF